One and the same sample provided the 29 T cell receptor beta chains below, sequenced in a study of regulatory T cells in long-lasting Graves disease. Time point: newly diagnosed GD, antithyroid drugs for less than 3 months. RNA extracted from PBMCs served as the sequencing template. Arm-PCR with iRepertoire HTBI primers amplified the CDR3 regions for these TCR beta libraries. TCRdb itself ran the multiplex PCR reads through MiXCR, one entry per CDR3 protein. This table holds about 560,000 distinct CDR3 sequences, 15% to 20% found once. The same sample was also used in a study of T cells in Graves' hyperthyroidism and ophthalmopathy.

The input for sequencing was peripheral blood mononuclear cells (PBMCs), taken at new diagnosis, from a patient treated with antithyroid drugs. The receptors derive from a man aged 18 to 29 with Graves disease.

This clonotype has at least ten counts. The genes are TRBV15 and TRBJ2-7, with D possibly matching TRBD2 (6 bases). The CDR3 totals 15 residues. From germline, CDR1 is LNHNV and CDR2 YYDKDF (reference sequence). V shed 0 bases and J shed 4 bases, with 13 bases lying between them. The CDR3: CATSRDRGTNYEQYF. CDR3 DNA sequence: TGTGCCACCAGCAGAGATCGCGGGACGAATTACGAGCAGTACTTC.

This clonotype was picked up many times. The chain links TRBV7-8 to TRBJ2-7; 9 positions agree with TRBD2. CDR1 and CDR2 (germline): SGHVS, FQNEAQ. The CDR3 has 15 amino acids. Trimming removed 5 bases from V and 3 bases from J; junction bases left unmatched: 8. The CDR3 loop reads CASSPAPSGNYEQYF. The CDR3 nucleotides read TGTGCCAGCAGCCCGGCGCCTAGCGGGAACTACGAGCAGTACTTC.

This sequence joins TRBV18 and TRBJ1-1; TRBD1 matches 7 bases. The germline V gene encodes CDR1 KGHSH and CDR2 LQKENI. This CDR3 comprises 13 residues. J was trimmed by 1 base and V by 8 bases; bases with no gene match: 4. The CDR3: CASKGTANTEAFF. The CDR3 region has the DNA TGTGCCAGCAAAGGGACAGCGAACACTGAAGCTTTCTTT.

This clonotype was observed at least ten times. V and J are TRBV30 and TRBJ2-3, with TRBD2 identical over 14 bases. CDR1 and CDR2 from the germline V gene are GTSNPN and SVGIG (reference sequence). The ends lost 5 bases at V and 2 bases at J; junction bases unmatched: 3. CDR3 size: 15 residues. The CDR3 DNA reads TGTGCCTGGGGACTAGCGGGAGGATTCACAGATACGCAGTATTTT. Its protein product is CAWGLAGGFTDTQYF.

This clonotype was recorded at least ten times. The rearrangement links TRBV6-2 or TRBV6-3 to TRBJ2-1; the match to TRBD2 covers 9 bases. The V segment lost 7 bases and the J segment 6 bases; nucleotides outside the gene matches: 7. The V gene's germline CDR1 is MNHEY and CDR2 SVGEGT. CDR3 length: 14 residues. CDR3 sequence (DNA): TGTGCCAGCACCGTGCTAGCGGGACCCAATGAGCAGTTCTTC. Encoded protein: CASTVLAGPNEQFF.

Concerning this clonotype itself: This could be a read error, since a much larger clone is one nucleotide away. Since no conserved phenylalanine or tryptophan closes the CDR3, a read error is the likely cause. The chain uses TRBV20-1 and TRBJ2-1; D uncertain. Trimming stripped 0 bases from V and 3 bases from J, with 9 bases between. The CDR3 is made up of 14 amino acids. CDR1 DFQATT and CDR2 SNEGSKA come from the germline V gene (reference sequence). DNA for the CDR3: TGCAGTGCTAGAGATCCGACGGTCTACAATGAGCAGTTCTCC. Its protein product is CSARDPTVYNEQFS.

This clonotype turned up a few times. This chain uses TRBV19 with TRBJ2-2; 9 nucleotides line up with TRBD2. Trimming took 5 bases from V and 7 from J; bases not matched to a gene: 14. This CDR3 contains 17 residues. Germline CDR1 is LNHDA and CDR2 is SQIVND (reference sequence). The CDR3, as DNA: TGTGCCAGTAGTGGGCCTGGTAGCGGGAGTTTTGACGGGGAGCTGTTTTTT. Translated, it gives CASSGPGSGSFDGELFF.

Note on this clonotype: A single base separates this from a much larger clone, so it may be a read error. As DNA, the CDR3 is TGTGCCAGCAGTGATTGGGACGGCACGAGTGGGAACACTGAAGCTTTCTTT. Translating it yields CASSDWDGTSGNTEAFF. The chain combines TRBV28 with TRBJ1-1, with D maybe TRBD1 (5 bases). This CDR3 comprises 17 residues. Trimming removed 5 bases at V and 1 base at J, with 20 bases between. CDR1 is MDHEN, CDR2 SYDVKM, per germline.

This clonotype was seen a handful of times. The chain has TRBV6-1 and TRBJ1-2; D possibly corresponds to TRBD1 (6 bases). Between the trimmed V and J ends, which lost 6 bases and 7 bases, there was a span of 12 bases. This CDR3 comprises 12 residues. Germline V gene data show CDR1 as MNHNS and CDR2 as SASEGT. The CDR3 DNA sequence: TGTGCCAGCAGCCCAGGGGCCCTTGGCTACACCTTC. Protein: CASSPGALGYTF.

This clonotype came up a few times. The chain is built from TRBV7-6 and TRBJ2-3; unclear D gene. The CDR3 covers 14 residues. Germline V gives CDR1 SGHVS, CDR2 FNYEAQ. The V and J ends lost 1 base and 4 bases respectively, with 9 bases between them. The CDR3 bases are TGTGCCAGCAGCTTAGGGTCTCTGTCAGATACGCAGTATTTT. Translated: CASSLGSLSDTQYF.

The sample holds many counts of this clonotype. V and J are TRBV2 and TRBJ2-3, with D maybe TRBD2 (5 bases). V lost 4 bases, J lost 0 bases, and 8 bases lay in between. This CDR3 has 14 residues. Looked up from germline, CDR1 is SNHLY and CDR2 is FYNNEI. CDR3 coding DNA: TGTGCCAGCAGTGTCAGGACTAGCACAGATACGCAGTATTTT. Translating it yields CASSVRTSTDTQYF.

Ten or more counts support this clonotype. This sequence joins TRBV19 and TRBJ2-1; D is uncertain. Germline loops: CDR1 LNHDA, CDR2 SQIVND (reference sequence). The CDR3 runs 13 residues. V lost 5 bases and J 1 base, leaving 6 bases between the germline ends. The CDR3 reads CASSLQSYNEQFF. CDR3 nucleotide sequence: TGTGCCAGTAGTTTACAGTCCTACAATGAGCAGTTCTTC.

V is TRBV6-5 and J is TRBJ1-5, with TRBD1 as a possible D gene (6 bases). The germline CDR1 and CDR2 sequences are MNHEY and SVGAGI. CDR3 length: 14 amino acids. Trimming left V 4 bases short and J 0 bases short, with 7 bases between. The CDR3 is CASSWTDSNQPQHF. The CDR3, as DNA: TGTGCCAGCAGTTGGACAGATAGCAATCAGCCCCAGCATTTT.

In its sample, this clonotype was seen many times. The chain joins TRBV12-3 or TRBV12-4 to TRBJ1-2; 9 bases line up with TRBD1. The CDR3 runs to 13 residues. With 6 bases clipped from V and 3 bases from J, the junction kept 2 bases outside the gene matches. The CDR3 spells CASRGQGDYGYTF. Written as DNA, the CDR3 is TGTGCCAGCAGGGGACAGGGTGACTATGGCTACACCTTC.

The table lists this clonotype with a few counts. The chain carries TRBV29-1 and TRBJ1-2, with D tentatively TRBD1 (6 bases). The CDR3 runs to 14 residues. Trimming removed 3 bases from V and 5 bases from J, with 16 bases in between. From germline, CDR1 is SQVTM and CDR2 ANQGSEA. CDR3 amino acids: CSVETSRGNYGYTF. The CDR3 DNA reads TGCAGCGTTGAGACGAGCAGGGGCAATTATGGCTACACCTTC.

V usage is TRBV27 and J usage is TRBJ2-7; no clear D gene. V was cut by 0 bases and J by 6 bases, with 9 bases left in between. CDR1 is MNHEY, CDR2 SMNVEV, per germline (reference sequence). The CDR3 spans 13 residues. CDR3 in amino acids: CASSLSYGSEQYF. Here the CDR3 DNA reads TGTGCCAGCAGTTTATCGTACGGGTCCGAGCAGTACTTC.

The chain is built from TRBV27 and TRBJ2-7; 8 bases are a match to TRBD1. The length of the CDR3 is 13 residues. V lost 7 bases and J lost 2; bases outside the gene matches: 4. CDR1 MNHEY and CDR2 SMNVEV come from the germline V gene (reference sequence). The CDR3 region has the DNA TGTGCCAGCAAACAGGGGGACCCCTACGAGCAGTACTTC. As protein: CASKQGDPYEQYF.

There are many counts of this clonotype. This rearrangement joins TRBV3-1 to TRBJ2-2; D uncertain. Deletions cut 2 bases from V and 5 bases from J, with 6 bases between. Germline CDR1 and CDR2: LGHDT and YNNKEL (reference sequence). The CDR3 consists of 13 residues. The CDR3 loop reads CASSQSETGELFF. The CDR3 DNA reads as TGTGCCAGCAGCCAATCGGAAACCGGGGAGCTGTTTTTT.

This clonotype occurred once. The chain links TRBV5-6 to TRBJ1-3; weak D call: TRBD1 (6 bases). The germline V gene has CDR1 SGHDT and CDR2 YYEEEE. Trimming removed 4 bases at V and 4 bases at J, with 18 bases between. The CDR3 covers 16 residues. The CDR3 is CASSVGAAAVGNTIYF. The CDR3 nucleotides read TGTGCCAGCAGCGTGGGGGCGGCCGCGGTAGGAAACACCATATATTTT.

This clonotype was seen more than once but under ten times. The chain has TRBV6-2 or TRBV6-3 and TRBJ1-1; tentatively, D is TRBD1 (6 bases). From germline, CDR1 is MNHEY and CDR2 SVGEGT. The CDR3 runs 15 residues. V was cut by 6 bases and J by 4 bases, with 18 bases left in between. CDR3 sequence (DNA): TGTGCCAGCAGGGACAGACACGGGGCGGGCACTGAAGCTTTCTTT. It is translated as CASRDRHGAGTEAFF.

This clonotype was seen repeatedly, ten times or more. The chain couples TRBV11-2 to TRBJ2-1; 8 positions match TRBD2. Germline V gene lookup returns CDR1 SGHAT and CDR2 FQNNGV. This CDR3 contains 17 residues. The V gene end was trimmed by 0 bases and the J gene end by 7 bases; junction bases not matched to a gene: 11. CDR3 sequence (DNA): TGTGCCAGCAGCTTAGATCCCCCGGGAGGGTGGTTAAATGAGCAGTTCTTC. It translates to CASSLDPPGGWLNEQFF.

The chain joins TRBV20-1 to TRBJ2-6; 12 bases align to TRBD1. Germline assignment: CDR1 DFQATT and CDR2 SNEGSKA (reference sequence). This CDR3 spans 16 amino acids. DNA for the CDR3: TGCAGCTCCAGGGGACAGGGGGCGCAGGGGGCCAACGTCCTGACTTTC. Protein: CSSRGQGAQGANVLTF.

This clonotype was recorded at least ten times. The V gene is TRBV7-9, the J gene TRBJ1-1; a weak D match, TRBD1 (5 bases). The CDR3 contains 16 residues. The ends were cut back, 2 bases at V and 11 bases at J, with 24 bases in the middle. Germline V CDR1 and CDR2: SEHNR, FQNEAQ (reference sequence). The chain's CDR3 is CASSLFVLGTASWAFF. The CDR3 region has the DNA TGTGCCAGCAGCTTATTCGTGTTGGGGACGGCAAGTTGGGCTTTCTTT.

The chain uses TRBV20-1 and TRBJ2-3, with no clear D. The CDR3 runs 13 residues. Germline CDR1 is DFQATT and CDR2 is SNEGSKA (reference sequence). V was trimmed by 0 bases and J by 4 bases, leaving 8 bases between them. For the CDR3, the DNA is TGCAGTGCTAGAGACCCCAACCCAGATACGCAGTATTTT. Its translation: CSARDPNPDTQYF.

This chain uses TRBV27 with TRBJ1-1; perhaps TRBD1 as D (6 bases). V lost 5 bases and J lost 4, with 17 bases in between. The length of the CDR3 is 15 residues. Germline CDR1 reads MNHEY; CDR2 reads SMNVEV (reference sequence). The CDR3 is CASSQGTRPGTEAFF. Here the CDR3 DNA reads TGTGCCAGCAGTCAGGGGACAAGGCCGGGCACTGAAGCTTTCTTT.

The chain uses TRBV7-6 and TRBJ2-7; 9 bases align to TRBD1. This CDR3 has 15 residues. Trimming took 5 bases from V and 2 from J; bases not matched to a gene: 7. Germline assignment: CDR1 SGHVS and CDR2 FNYEAQ. CDR3 bases: TGTGCCAGCAGCGACCCGGGACAGGGAGCCTACGAGCAGTACTTC. As protein: CASSDPGQGAYEQYF.

This clonotype was seen repeatedly, ten times or more. The chain carries TRBV11-2 and TRBJ2-7; 9 nucleotides agree with TRBD1. Germline CDR1 SGHAT, CDR2 FQNNGV. The CDR3 has 14 residues. The J segment lost 5 bases and the V segment lost 5 bases, leaving 7 bases of the junction unmatched. Here the CDR3 reads CASSLTGGLDEQYF. The CDR3 DNA follows: TGTGCCAGCAGCCTAACAGGGGGCCTGGACGAGCAGTACTTC.

Many counts were recorded for this clonotype. This chain connects TRBV12-3 or TRBV12-4 to TRBJ2-2; 14 bases agree with TRBD2. J gave up 6 bases and V 5 bases, and 5 bases lay outside the gene matches. The CDR3 spans 16 residues. CDR3 amino acids: CASSVTSGRAAGELFF. DNA of the CDR3: TGTGCCAGCAGTGTGACTAGCGGGAGGGCGGCCGGGGAGCTGTTTTTT.

This clonotype was counted between two and nine times. The chain uses TRBV28 and TRBJ2-6; 8 bases are a match to TRBD2. V dropped 10 bases and J dropped 2; count of bases not matched to a gene: 7. CDR3 length equals 15 residues. The germline V gene encodes CDR1 MDHEN and CDR2 SYDVKM. The CDR3 sequence is CATGGGGPGANVLTF. In DNA form, the CDR3 reads TGTGCCACCGGGGGGGGGGGCCCTGGGGCCAACGTCCTGACTTTC.